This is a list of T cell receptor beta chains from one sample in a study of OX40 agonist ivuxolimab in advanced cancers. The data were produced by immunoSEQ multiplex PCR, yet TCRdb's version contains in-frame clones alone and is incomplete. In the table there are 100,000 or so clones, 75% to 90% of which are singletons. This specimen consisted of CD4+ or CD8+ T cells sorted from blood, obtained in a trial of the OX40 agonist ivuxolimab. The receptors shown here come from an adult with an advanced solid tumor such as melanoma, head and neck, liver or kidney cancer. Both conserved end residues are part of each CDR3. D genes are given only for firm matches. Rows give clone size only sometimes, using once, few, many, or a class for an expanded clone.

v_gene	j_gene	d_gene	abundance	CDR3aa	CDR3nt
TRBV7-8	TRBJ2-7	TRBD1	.	CASNDRGASYEQYF	TGTGCCAGCAACGACAGGGGGGCGTCCTACGAGCAGTACTTC
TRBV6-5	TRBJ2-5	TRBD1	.	CASSLNRGRRETQYF	TGTGCCAGCAGTTTAAACAGGGGCCGCCGGGAGACCCAGTACTTC
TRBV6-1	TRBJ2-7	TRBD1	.	CASTDRGGEQYF	TGTGCCAGCACAGACAGGGGCGGCGAGCAGTACTTC
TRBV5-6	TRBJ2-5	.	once	CASSLSWGRETQYF	TGTGCCAGCAGCTTGTCTTGGGGTCGAGAGACCCAGTACTTC
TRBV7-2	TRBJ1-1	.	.	CASSLFTSLNTEAFF	TGTGCCAGCAGCTTATTTACTTCATTGAACACTGAAGCTTTCTTT
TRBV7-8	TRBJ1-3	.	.	CASSPREGTGNTIYF	TGTGCCAGCAGCCCTAGGGAGGGAACTGGAAACACCATATATTTT
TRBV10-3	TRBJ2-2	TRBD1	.	CAIGGDRAGSGELFF	TGTGCCATCGGAGGCGACAGGGCGGGCTCCGGGGAGCTGTTTTTT
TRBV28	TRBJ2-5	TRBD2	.	CASRPSGSKETQYF	TGTGCCAGCAGGCCTAGCGGGAGTAAAGAGACCCAGTACTTC
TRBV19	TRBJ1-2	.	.	CASSIPGRDYGYTF	TGTGCCAGTAGTATCCCGGGCAGGGACTATGGCTACACCTTC
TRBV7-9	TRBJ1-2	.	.	CASSLAATGYGYTF	TGTGCCAGCAGCTTAGCGGCGACCGGCTATGGCTACACCTTC
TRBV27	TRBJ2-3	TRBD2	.	CASSPLAGGLTDTQYF	TGTGCCAGCAGTCCCCTAGCGGGGGGCCTTACAGATACGCAGTATTTT
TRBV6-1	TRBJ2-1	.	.	CASRLGSPVDEQFF	TGTGCCAGCAGGTTGGGCAGCCCCGTAGATGAGCAGTTCTTC
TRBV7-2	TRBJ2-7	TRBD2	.	CASSLDRTSAYEQYF	TGTGCCAGCAGCTTAGATCGGACTAGCGCGTACGAGCAGTACTTC
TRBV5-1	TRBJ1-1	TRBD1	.	CASSIMTGGTEAFF	TGCGCCAGCAGCATTATGACAGGGGGCACTGAAGCTTTCTTT
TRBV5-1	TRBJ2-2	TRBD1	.	CASSLGQGKTGELFF	TGCGCCAGCAGCTTGGGACAGGGGAAAACCGGGGAGCTGTTTTTT
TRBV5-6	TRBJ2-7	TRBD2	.	CASSLRLAGINEQYF	TGTGCCAGCAGCTTAAGACTAGCGGGAATCAACGAGCAGTACTTC
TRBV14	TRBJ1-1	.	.	CASSRFRDPNTEAFF	TGTGCCAGCAGCCGATTCAGGGACCCGAACACTGAAGCTTTCTTT
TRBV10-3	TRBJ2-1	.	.	CAISARDTYSSYNEQFF	TGTGCCATCAGTGCACGGGACACCTACAGCTCCTACAATGAGCAGTTCTTC
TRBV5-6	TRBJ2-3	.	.	CASSLLGSTDTQYF	TGTGCCAGCAGCTTGTTGGGAAGCACAGATACGCAGTATTTT
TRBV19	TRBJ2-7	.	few	CASSPSRTVGEQYF	TGTGCCAGTAGTCCTTCGCGGACAGTCGGCGAGCAGTACTTC
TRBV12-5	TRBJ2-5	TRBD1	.	CASGPDRGETQYF	TGTGCTAGTGGTCCGGACAGGGGGGAGACCCAGTACTTC
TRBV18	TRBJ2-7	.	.	CASSLVDGSYEQYF	TGTGCCAGCTCACTGGTCGACGGGAGTTACGAGCAGTACTTC
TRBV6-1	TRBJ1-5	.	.	CASSEARVGRTSSNQPQHF	TGTGCCAGCAGTGAAGCGCGGGTCGGACGGACGTCTAGCAATCAGCCCCAGCATTTT
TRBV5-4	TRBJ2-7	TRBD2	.	CASSPGGAYEQYF	TGTGCCAGCAGCCCGGGGGGGGCCTACGAGCAGTACTTC
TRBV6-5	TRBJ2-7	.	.	CASSRQYPYEQYF	TGTGCCAGCAGTAGGCAGTATCCCTACGAGCAGTACTTC
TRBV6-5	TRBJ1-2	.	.	CASSPHAGLGFDYTF	TGTGCCAGCAGCCCTCACGCGGGCCTCGGCTTTGACTACACCTTC
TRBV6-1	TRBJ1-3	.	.	CASSERRPGNTIYF	TGTGCCAGCAGTGAACGTCGTCCCGGAAACACCATATATTTT
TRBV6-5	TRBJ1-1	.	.	CASRPPGTTTEAFF	TGTGCCAGCAGACCCCCCGGGACGACGACTGAAGCTTTCTTT
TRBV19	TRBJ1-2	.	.	CASSIVAAGVGYTF	TGTGCCAGTAGTATAGTAGCCGCGGGGGTCGGCTACACCTTC
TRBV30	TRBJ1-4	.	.	CAWSEEGRAYEKLFF	TGTGCCTGGAGTGAGGAGGGCAGGGCTTATGAAAAACTGTTTTTT
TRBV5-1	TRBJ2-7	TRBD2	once	CASSLALGGLLEQYF	TGCGCCAGCAGCTTGGCTCTGGGAGGGCTTTTAGAGCAGTACTTC
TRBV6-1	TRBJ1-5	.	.	CASRRSYSNQPQHF	TGTGCCAGCAGACGCTCTTATAGCAATCAGCCCCAGCATTTT
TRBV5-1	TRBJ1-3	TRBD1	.	CASSSRQGMGNTIYF	TGCGCCAGCAGCTCAAGACAGGGTATGGGAAACACCATATATTTT
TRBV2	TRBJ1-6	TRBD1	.	CASMGQGKNSPLHF	TGTGCCAGCATGGGACAGGGGAAGAATTCACCCCTCCACTTT
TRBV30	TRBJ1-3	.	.	CAWALRVFSSGNTIYF	TGTGCCTGGGCTCTGAGGGTTTTTAGCTCTGGAAACACCATATATTTT
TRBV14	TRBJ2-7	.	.	CASSQGASWDYEQYF	TGTGCCAGCTCTCAAGGTGCTAGCTGGGACTACGAGCAGTACTTC
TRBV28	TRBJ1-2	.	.	CASSLNRALGYTF	TGTGCCAGCAGTTTAAACAGGGCCCTTGGCTACACCTTC
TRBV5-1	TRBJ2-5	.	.	CASSTRPLETQYF	TGCGCCAGCAGCACGCGCCCCTTGGAGACCCAGTACTTC
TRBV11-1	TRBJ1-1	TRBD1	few	CASSPTGYTEAFF	TGTGCCAGCAGCCCGACAGGGTACACTGAAGCTTTCTTT
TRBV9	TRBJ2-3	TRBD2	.	CASSVGGGAATDTQYF	TGTGCCAGCAGCGTAGGGGGGGGAGCGGCCACAGATACGCAGTATTTT
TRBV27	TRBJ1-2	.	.	CASRTISNYGYTF	TGTGCCAGTCGGACAATAAGTAACTATGGCTACACCTTC
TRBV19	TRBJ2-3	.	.	CASSIDRPDTQYF	TGTGCCAGTAGTATAGATAGGCCCGATACGCAGTATTTT
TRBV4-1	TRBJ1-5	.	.	CASSQDVTLPNQPQHF	TGCGCCAGCAGCCAAGATGTGACGCTACCGAATCAGCCCCAGCATTTT
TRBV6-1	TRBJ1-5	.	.	CASAEVPGVDQPQHF	TGTGCCAGCGCCGAGGTTCCAGGGGTGGATCAGCCCCAGCATTTT
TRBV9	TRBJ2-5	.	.	CASSVALALQETQYF	TGTGCCAGCAGCGTAGCTCTGGCACTGCAAGAGACCCAGTACTTC
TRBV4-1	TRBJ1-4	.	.	CASSQGVDRQLFF	TGCGCCAGCAGCCAAGGGGTCGATCGGCAACTGTTTTTT
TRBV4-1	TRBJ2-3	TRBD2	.	CASSQPLAGGMFLPDTQYF	TGCGCCAGCAGCCAGCCCCTAGCGGGGGGAATGTTTTTGCCAGATACGCAGTATTTT
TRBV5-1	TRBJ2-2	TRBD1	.	CASSFTQGGTGELFF	TGCGCCAGCAGCTTTACACAGGGGGGCACCGGGGAGCTGTTTTTT
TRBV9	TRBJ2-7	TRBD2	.	CASSEGLAQTEQYF	TGTGCCAGCAGCGAGGGACTAGCGCAGACCGAGCAGTACTTC
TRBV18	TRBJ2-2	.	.	CASSPSLSGELFF	TGTGCCAGCTCACCATCTCTCTCCGGGGAGCTGTTTTTT
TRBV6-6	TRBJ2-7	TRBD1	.	CASSQTGHEQYF	TGTGCCAGCAGTCAGACAGGGCACGAGCAGTACTTC